These T cell receptor beta chains were read from a single sample in a study of cytomegalovirus exposure and HLA in healthy donors. Method: immunoSEQ multiplex PCR; TCRdb's copy keeps in-frame clones and lacks some. The data contain 150,000 to 200,000 clones, about 76% of them seen just once; the ten biggest clones take up 1.6%. Material for sequencing was PBMCs. These receptors were taken from a woman aged 45-59 years in good health and CMV-seronegative. The CDR3 runs from the conserved cysteine through the conserved F or W. D genes are given only for firm matches. Expanded clones are given a class, and other clones once, few, many or no size at all.

clone size,V gene,J gene,D gene,CDR3 protein,CDR3 DNA
NA,TRBV6-5,TRBJ2-2,NA,CASSRTGELFF,TGTGCCAGCAGCCGGACCGGGGAGCTGTTTTTT
NA,TRBV9,TRBJ1-1,NA,CASSSRRENTEAFF,TGTGCCAGCAGCTCCCGACGGGAGAACACTGAAGCTTTCTTT
NA,TRBV28,TRBJ1-2,TRBD1,CASSWGQVYGYTF,TGTGCCAGCAGTTGGGGACAGGTCTATGGCTACACCTTC
NA,TRBV19,TRBJ1-2,NA,CASSYSYGYTF,TGTGCCAGTAGTTACAGCTATGGCTACACCTTC
few,TRBV2,TRBJ1-6,TRBD1,CASSVRGTAGPRTLHF,TGTGCCAGCAGTGTTCGGGGGACAGCCGGCCCCAGGACCCTCCACTTT
NA,TRBV7-6,TRBJ2-5,TRBD2,CASSLRLARETQYF,TGTGCCAGCAGCTTAAGACTAGCTCGCGAGACCCAGTACTTC
NA,TRBV7-2,TRBJ2-3,TRBD2,CASSSNPFSGGRTDTQYF,TGTGCCAGCAGCTCCAACCCCTTTAGCGGGGGGCGCACAGATACGCAGTATTTT
NA,TRBV6-1,TRBJ1-6,NA,CASSERSSYNSPLHF,TGTGCCAGCAGTGAGAGGAGCTCCTATAATTCACCCCTCCACTTT
NA,TRBV10-3,TRBJ2-7,TRBD2,CAISDEGTSGRFYEQYF,TGTGCCATCAGTGATGAGGGGACTAGCGGGAGGTTCTACGAGCAGTACTTC
few,TRBV2,TRBJ2-7,NA,CASSRDTSSYEQYF,TGTGCCAGCAGTCGGGACACCAGCTCCTACGAGCAGTACTTC
once,TRBV30,TRBJ2-1,NA,CAWSGGPTQFF,TGTGCCTGGAGTGGCGGGCCCACTCAGTTCTTC
NA,TRBV11-2,TRBJ1-2,TRBD1,CASSFVGLRGQGSGYTF,TGTGCCAGCAGCTTTGTAGGTTTGAGGGGGCAGGGGAGCGGCTACACCTTC
NA,TRBV19,TRBJ1-6,TRBD1,CASSSRTGGAPPLHF,TGTGCCAGTAGTTCAAGGACAGGGGGCGCGCCACCCCTCCACTTT
once,TRBV5-1,TRBJ1-3,TRBD1,CASSPSGTGRSGNTIYF,TGCGCCAGCAGCCCAAGTGGGACAGGGCGATCTGGAAACACCATATATTTT
NA,TRBV29-1,TRBJ1-2,TRBD1,CSAYGTGGSNYGYTF,TGCAGCGCCTACGGGACAGGGGGATCTAACTATGGCTACACCTTC
NA,TRBV10-1,TRBJ2-1,TRBD2,CASKRGSFDEQFF,TGCGCCAGCAAACGCGGGAGTTTCGATGAGCAGTTCTTC